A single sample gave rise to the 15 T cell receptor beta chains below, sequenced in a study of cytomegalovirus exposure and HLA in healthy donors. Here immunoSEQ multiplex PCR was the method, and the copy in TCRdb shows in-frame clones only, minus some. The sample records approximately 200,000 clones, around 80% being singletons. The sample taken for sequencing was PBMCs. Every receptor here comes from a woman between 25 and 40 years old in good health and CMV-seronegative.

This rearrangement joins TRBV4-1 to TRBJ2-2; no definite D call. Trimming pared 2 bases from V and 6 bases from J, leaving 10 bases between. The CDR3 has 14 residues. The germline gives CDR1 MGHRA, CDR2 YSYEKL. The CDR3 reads CASSQSTGPGELFF. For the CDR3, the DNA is TGCGCCAGCAGCCAATCTACTGGGCCCGGGGAGCTGTTTTTT.

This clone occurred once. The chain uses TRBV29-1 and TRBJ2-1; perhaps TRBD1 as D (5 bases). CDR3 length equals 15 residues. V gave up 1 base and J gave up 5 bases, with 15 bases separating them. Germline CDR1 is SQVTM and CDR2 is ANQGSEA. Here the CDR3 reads CSVEGRGVRDNEQFF. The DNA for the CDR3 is TGCAGCGTTGAAGGAAGGGGTGTAAGGGACAATGAGCAGTTCTTC.

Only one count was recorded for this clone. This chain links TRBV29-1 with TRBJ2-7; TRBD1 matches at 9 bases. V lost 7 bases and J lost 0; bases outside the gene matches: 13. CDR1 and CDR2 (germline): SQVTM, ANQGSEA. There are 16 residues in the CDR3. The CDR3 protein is CSAVNPDRGSSYEQYF. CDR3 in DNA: TGCAGCGCCGTGAACCCCGACAGGGGGAGCTCCTACGAGCAGTACTTC.

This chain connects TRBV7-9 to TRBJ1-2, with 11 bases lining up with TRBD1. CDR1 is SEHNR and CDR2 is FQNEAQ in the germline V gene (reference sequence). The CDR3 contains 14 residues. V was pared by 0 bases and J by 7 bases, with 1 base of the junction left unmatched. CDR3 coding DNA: TGTGCCAGCAGCTTAGCGGGACAGGGGGTTGGCTACACCTTC. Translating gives CASSLAGQGVGYTF.

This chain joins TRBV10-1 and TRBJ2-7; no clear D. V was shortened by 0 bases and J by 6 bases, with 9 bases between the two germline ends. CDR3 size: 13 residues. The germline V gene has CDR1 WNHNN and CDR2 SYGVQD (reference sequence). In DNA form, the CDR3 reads TGCGCCAGCAGTGAGTCGCGTTCAGGCGAGCAGTACTTC. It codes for CASSESRSGEQYF.

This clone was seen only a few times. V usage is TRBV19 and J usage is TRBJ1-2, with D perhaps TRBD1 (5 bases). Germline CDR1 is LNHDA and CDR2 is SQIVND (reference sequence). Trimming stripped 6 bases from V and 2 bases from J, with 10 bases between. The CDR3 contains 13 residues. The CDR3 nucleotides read TGTGCCAGTAGGAAGACAGAGAACTATGGCTACACCTTC. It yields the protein CASRKTENYGYTF.

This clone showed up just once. The CDR3 region has the DNA TGTGCCAGCCTAAAACAGGTTCCTACCTATGGCTACACCTTC. Amino acid sequence: CASLKQVPTYGYTF. V gene TRBV5-6 combines with J gene TRBJ1-2; D perhaps matches TRBD1 (5 bases). V lost 7 bases, J lost 4 bases, and 17 bases lay in between. This CDR3 has 14 residues. Germline CDR1 and CDR2: SGHDT and YYEEEE.

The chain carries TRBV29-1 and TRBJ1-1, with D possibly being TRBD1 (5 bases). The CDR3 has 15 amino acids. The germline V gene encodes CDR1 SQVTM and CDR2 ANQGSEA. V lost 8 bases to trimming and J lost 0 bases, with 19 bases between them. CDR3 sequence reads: CSLSGLEGVNTEAFF. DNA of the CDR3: TGCAGCCTCTCGGGACTGGAGGGAGTGAACACTGAAGCTTTCTTT.

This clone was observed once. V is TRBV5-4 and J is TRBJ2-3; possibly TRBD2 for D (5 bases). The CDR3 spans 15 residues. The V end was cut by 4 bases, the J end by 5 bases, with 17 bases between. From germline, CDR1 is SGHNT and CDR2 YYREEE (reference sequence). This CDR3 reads CASSPAAITLDTQYF. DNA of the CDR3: TGTGCCAGCAGCCCAGCGGCCATAACATTAGATACGCAGTATTTT.

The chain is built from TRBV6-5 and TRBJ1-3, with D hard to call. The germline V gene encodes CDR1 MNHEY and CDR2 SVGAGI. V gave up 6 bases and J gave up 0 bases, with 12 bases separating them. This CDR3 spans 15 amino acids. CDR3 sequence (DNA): TGTGCCAGCAGGTATACTGCCGTCTCTGGAAACACCATATATTTT. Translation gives CASRYTAVSGNTIYF.

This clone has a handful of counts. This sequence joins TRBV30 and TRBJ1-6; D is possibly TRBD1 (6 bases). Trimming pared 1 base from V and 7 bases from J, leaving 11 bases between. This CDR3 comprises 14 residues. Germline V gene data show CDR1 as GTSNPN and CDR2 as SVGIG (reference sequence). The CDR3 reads CAWSDGQGNSPLHF. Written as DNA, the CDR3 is TGTGCCTGGAGTGACGGGCAGGGGAATTCACCCCTCCACTTT.

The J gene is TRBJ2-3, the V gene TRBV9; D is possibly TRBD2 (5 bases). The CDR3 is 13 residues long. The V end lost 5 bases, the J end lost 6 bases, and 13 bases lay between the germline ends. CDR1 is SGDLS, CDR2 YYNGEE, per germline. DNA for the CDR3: TGTGCCAGCAGGGAGCTAGCTGGTGATACGCAGTATTTT. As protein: CASRELAGDTQYF. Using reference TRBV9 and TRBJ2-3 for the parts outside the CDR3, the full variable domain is DSGVTQTPKHLITATGQRVTLRCSPRSGDLSVYWYQQSLDQGLQFLIQYYNGEERAKGNILERFSAQQFPDLHSELNLSSLELGDSALYFCASRELAGDTQYFGPGTRLTVL.

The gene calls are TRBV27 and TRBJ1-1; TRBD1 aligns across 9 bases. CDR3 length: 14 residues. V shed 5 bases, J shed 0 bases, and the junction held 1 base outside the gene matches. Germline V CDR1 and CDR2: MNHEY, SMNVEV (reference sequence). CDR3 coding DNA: TGTGCCAGCAGTCGGGACAGGGTGAACACTGAAGCTTTCTTT. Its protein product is CASSRDRVNTEAFF.

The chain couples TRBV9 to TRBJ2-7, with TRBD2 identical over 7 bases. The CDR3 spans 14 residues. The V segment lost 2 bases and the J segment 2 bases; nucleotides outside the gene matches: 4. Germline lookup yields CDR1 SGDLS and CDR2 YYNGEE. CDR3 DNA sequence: TGTGCCAGCAGCGTGGGACTACCCACCTACGAGCAGTACTTC. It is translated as CASSVGLPTYEQYF.

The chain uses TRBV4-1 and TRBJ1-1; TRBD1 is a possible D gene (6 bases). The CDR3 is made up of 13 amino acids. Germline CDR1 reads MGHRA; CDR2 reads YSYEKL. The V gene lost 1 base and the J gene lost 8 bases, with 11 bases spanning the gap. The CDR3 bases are TGCGCCAGCAGCCAAGGGAACAGGGTGGAAGCTTTCTTT. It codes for CASSQGNRVEAFF.